Included here is one T cell receptor beta chain sequence, with context. From the 5' RACE reads, TCRdb called clonotypes with MiXCR, one entry per CDR3 protein. Of about 450,000 distinct CDR3 sequences in the sample, 23% are singletons; the top ten hold around 13%. This entry belongs to a study of T-cell memory formation after mild COVID-19. V lost 7 bases, J lost 0 bases, and 17 bases lay in between. This CDR3 contains 16 residues. CDR1 is MNHEY, CDR2 SVGAGI, per germline. The TCR sequence derives from an adult woman who had mild COVID-19 (a few samples of this study predate the infection). Cell type and time point are not known. The gene calls are TRBV6-5 and TRBJ2-3; D may be TRBD1 (5 bases). Sample: PBMCs or a T cell subset sorted from them (not recorded which). CDR3 DNA: TGTGCCAGCACCATAAGGGGCGGCCGTAGCACAGATACGCAGTATTTT. It codes for CASTIRGGRSTDTQYF.